This T cell receptor beta chain originates from a study of PD-1 blockade in classical Hodgkin lymphoma. Study-level background: Patients were administered nivolumab (3 mg/kg intravenously) every 2 weeks. Study results and caveats: Baseline TCR diversity was reportedly lower in newly diagnosed patients than healthy donors.

To note about this clone: What it binds is unknown.

V lost 1 base and J 5 bases, leaving 5 bases between the germline ends. CDR1 SGHTA and CDR2 FQGTGA come from the germline V gene. There are 12 residues in the CDR3. TCRdb's copy holds only in-frame clones and misses some; the assay was immunoSEQ multiplex PCR. The repertoire has tens of thousands of clones, just under 75% of them found once; the top ten carry around 16%. Each patient experienced a relapse that followed autologous stem cell transplantation, and brentuximab vedotin exposure varied. The material was peripheral blood mononuclear cells (PBMCs), obtained before the second cycle of nivolumab. The chain recombines TRBV7-3 with TRBJ2-5; D remains unclear. The sequence derives from a human donor with classical Hodgkin lymphoma. The CDR3: CASSLKGETQYF. CDR3 sequence (DNA): TGTGCCAGCAGCTTAAAAGGGGAGACCCAGTACTTC.